A single sample gave rise to the 5 T cell receptor beta chains below, sequenced in a study of Ad26.COV2.S vaccination and SARS-CoV-2 variants. This table comes from immunoSEQ multiplex PCR, and its TCRdb copy is limited to in-frame clones, with some not included. Among about 320,000 clones listed, around 85% were seen once. Described treatment: 15 to 20 received Ad26.COV2.S at low or high dose, single or two shots; several received placebo; per-sample allocation not given. Specimen acquisition occurred on day 63 following the initial vaccine or placebo injection. Material: peripheral blood, obtained in a trial of Ad26.COV2.S vaccine versus placebo. These receptors were collected from a person aged 18-65 years who received the Ad26.COV2.S COVID-19 vaccine or a placebo.

This clone was picked up one time. The chain uses TRBV28 and TRBJ1-1; D is ambiguous. V was shortened by 3 bases and J by 1 base, with 9 bases between the two germline ends. The germline CDR1 and CDR2 sequences are MDHEN and SYDVKM. The CDR3 is made up of 14 amino acids. CDR3 in DNA: TGTGCCAGCAGTTTTATCTCTTCGAACACTGAAGCTTTCTTT. Translated, it gives CASSFISSNTEAFF.

The rearrangement joins TRBV25-1 to TRBJ1-1; maybe TRBD1 (5 bases). Trimming removed 1 base from V and 7 bases from J, with 13 bases in between. Looked up from germline, CDR1 is MGHDK and CDR2 is SYGVNS. CDR3 size: 14 residues. The CDR3 reads CASSEWGGFGEAFF. The CDR3 nucleotides read TGTGCCAGCAGTGAATGGGGGGGATTTGGTGAAGCTTTCTTT. The full variable domain, rest sourced from reference TRBV25-1 and TRBJ1-1, is EADIYQTPRYLVIGTGKKITLECSQTMGHDKMYWYQQDPGMELHLIHYSYGVNSTEKGDLSSESTVSRIRTEHFPLTLESARPSHTSQYLCASSEWGGFGEAFFGQGTRLTVV.

The genes are TRBV27 and TRBJ2-5; no clear D gene. The germline V and J ends were trimmed by 3 bases and 4 bases, with 3 bases remaining between them. The CDR3 totals 11 residues. Germline CDR1 is MNHEY and CDR2 is SMNVEV (reference sequence). The CDR3 loop reads CASSFAETQYF. The CDR3 DNA reads TGTGCCAGCAGTTTCGCAGAGACCCAGTACTTC.

The rearrangement joins TRBV5-1 to TRBJ1-3; D call uncertain. Germline V CDR1 and CDR2: SGHRS, YFSETQ. This CDR3 has 15 amino acids. V was pared by 1 base and J by 2 bases, with 10 bases between. Written as DNA, the CDR3 is TGCGCCAGCAGCTTGTATGGGGAAGCTGGAAACACCATATATTTT. Protein product: CASSLYGEAGNTIYF.

The V gene is TRBV5-6, the J gene TRBJ2-3; TRBD2 aligns across 7 bases. Looked up from germline, CDR1 is SGHDT and CDR2 is YYEEEE. Unmatched junction bases numbered 5, after V lost 4 bases and J lost 0 bases. The CDR3 extends over 15 amino acids. This chain's CDR3 is CASSQRGLSTDTQYF. For the CDR3, the DNA is TGTGCCAGCAGCCAGCGGGGCCTTAGCACAGATACGCAGTATTTT.